This TCR beta chain derives from a study of T cells after yellow fever vaccination (dated by TCRdb to about 2019). For the study in its entirety: Libraries from fractions with low cell numbers were prepared with the SMART-Seq v4 Ultra Low Input RNA kit. To follow T-cell clones before and after primary and booster YFV17D yellow fever vaccination, bulk TCR alpha and beta repertoires were sequenced over time. The cohort comprised two healthy male donors, one aged 18 to 30 and one aged 30 to 39 years. Blood was drawn at multiple timepoints before and after primary and secondary immunization, with bulk PBMC replicates and cell subsets isolated. The paper's findings and limits, for the study overall: Most clones expanded after primary vaccination were re-detected after the booster (just under 97% of CD4 and around 86% of CD8), suggesting broad memory maintenance. A small fraction of clonotypes showed up in both the CD4 and CD8 compartments, probably as a result of convergent recombination. The secondary T-cell response was found to be weaker but faster than the primary response, with a peak reached on day 5 rather than on day 15. Because only a couple of donors were included in the study, the extent to which the findings can be generalized is limited. Computational filtering was required because FACS-sorted repertoires could contain abundant contaminating clonotypes from the bulk population.

The intended sense of this specimen's treatment or condition label: live attenuated yellow fever vaccine strain. A standard Ficoll-Paque protocol was used to isolate PBMCs from peripheral blood. Dynabeads CD4 and CD8 positive selection kits were used to isolate CD4 and CD8 T-cell fractions. TriZol was used to extract RNA from bulk PBMCs, CD4 and CD8 fractions, and dextramer-positive and dextramer-negative fractions. Synthesis of TCR cDNA relied on 5'RACE template switching, a step that introduced a universal primer site along with unique molecular identifiers. Priming for cDNA synthesis came from both the TCR alpha and TCR beta constant segments. Library amplification involved two PCR steps, and the second step added sample barcodes and sequencing adapters. Libraries were sequenced on Illumina HiSeq 2500 (2x100 bp) or NovaSeq (2x150 bp). The authors' pipeline ran thus. MIGEC was used to demultiplex reads and collapse the reads into UMI consensus sequences, and MiXCR was used for V(D)J alignment. Vaccine-responding clonotypes were defined with edgeR using replicate PBMC samples, requiring FDR below 0.01 and a log2 fold change above 5 up to day 15. CD4 or CD8 identity was assigned to each bulk clonotype according to whether the clonotype was present at higher abundance in the sequenced CD4 repertoire or the sequenced CD8 repertoire. Starting from the raw public reads, TCRdb applied fastp trimming at Q25, assembled clones with MiXCR and retained in-frame beta chains. Rows matching on CDR3 protein sequence are summarized as one entry with the most common DNA and genes. In this record, the V and J calls reflect TCRdb's handling and not the investigators' own analysis. The sample table records tens of thousands of distinct CDR3 sequences; around 7% of these occur just once. The top ten hold 35% to 45% of the sample.

With regard to this clonotype: There is no known antigen for this receptor. The input lacks base qualities; no much larger clone sits a single base away.

Based on the germline V gene, the CDR1 and CDR2 sequences are SGHAT and FQNNGV. Counted from cysteine to phenylalanine, this CDR3 has 12 amino acids. The kept DNA is CDR3 alone, 36 bases in frame from the first base. V is reduced by 8 bases and J by 8 bases, leaving a spacing of 13 bases between them. The chain couples TRBV11-2 to TRBJ2-1, and possibly TRBD2, on 6 matching bases. Here the sequenced sample was CD8+ T cells sorted from PBMCs, taken on the day of the yellow fever booster vaccination. The receptor was isolated from a man aged 25 to 40 who received the YFV17D yellow fever vaccine. The nucleotide sequence is given as TGTGCCAGCCGGGACTTGGACGATGAGCAGTTCTTC. Its protein reads: CASRDLDDEQFF.